These T cell receptor beta chains were read from a single sample in a study of T cells of healthy individuals. TCRdb independently ran MiXCR on the 5' RACE reads; one entry per CDR3 protein. This table has tens of thousands of distinct CDR3 sequences, approximately 4.5% appearing once. All receptors come from a human donor in good health. Both conserved end residues are part of each CDR3. Each record gives: CDR3 DNA, CDR3 protein, J gene, V gene, clone size, D gene. D genes are given only for firm matches. A row's size may be missing; if present it is once, few, many or a size class.

TGTGCCAGCACCAACCCAGGGGGTCGAGCCCTTGGGGACGAGCAGTACTTC | CASTNPGGRALGDEQYF | TRBJ2-7 | TRBV7-6 | few | TRBD1
TGTGCCAGCAGTTTACGGGGCAATGAGCAGTTCTTC | CASSLRGNEQFF | TRBJ2-1 | TRBV12-3/TRBV12-4 | many | -
TGTGCCAGCAGCTCCCTAGGCAGCACAGATACGCAGTATTTT | CASSSLGSTDTQYF | TRBJ2-3 | TRBV11-2 | many | -
TGCAGCGTTACCCGAAGCCAGAGGGGGATGGGAAACACCATATATTTT | CSVTRSQRGMGNTIYF | TRBJ1-3 | TRBV29-1 | - | -
TGTGCCAGCTCACCGCTTAAGGACGGAGGGCAAGAGACCCAGTACTTC | CASSPLKDGGQETQYF | TRBJ2-5 | TRBV18 | - | -
TGCGCCAGCAGCTTTAGCGGGGACACAGATACGCAGTATTTT | CASSFSGDTDTQYF | TRBJ2-3 | TRBV5-1 | many | TRBD2
TGTGCCAGCAGTCCAATCCAGCAGAACACTGAAGCTTTCTTT | CASSPIQQNTEAFF | TRBJ1-1 | TRBV12-3/TRBV12-4 | few | -
TGTGCCAGCAGTATCGGACTAGCCTTGGAGACCCAGTACTTC | CASSIGLALETQYF | TRBJ2-5 | TRBV12-3/TRBV12-4 | many | TRBD2
TGCAGTGCCCCGCCGACTGTAGCGGGAGGGCCCAATGAGCAGTTCTTC | CSAPPTVAGGPNEQFF | TRBJ2-1 | TRBV20-1 | many | TRBD2
TGTGCCAGCAGCCCGACAGCAAATTCACCCCTCCACTTT | CASSPTANSPLHF | TRBJ1-6 | TRBV12-3/TRBV12-4 | many | -